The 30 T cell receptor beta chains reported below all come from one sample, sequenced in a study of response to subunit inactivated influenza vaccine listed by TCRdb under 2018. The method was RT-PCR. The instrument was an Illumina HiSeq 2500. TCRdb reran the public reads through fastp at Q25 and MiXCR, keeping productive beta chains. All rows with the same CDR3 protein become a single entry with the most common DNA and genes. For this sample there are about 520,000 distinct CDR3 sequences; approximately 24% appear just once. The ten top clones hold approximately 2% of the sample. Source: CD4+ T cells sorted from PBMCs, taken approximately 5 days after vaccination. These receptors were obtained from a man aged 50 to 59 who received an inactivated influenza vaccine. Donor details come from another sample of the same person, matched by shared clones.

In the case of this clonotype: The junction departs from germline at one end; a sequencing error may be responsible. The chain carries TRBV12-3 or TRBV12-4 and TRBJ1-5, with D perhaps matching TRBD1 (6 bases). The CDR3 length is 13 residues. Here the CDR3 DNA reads TGTTCCAGCAGTTTAGGAGGGGGACAGCCCCAGCATTTT. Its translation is CSSSLGGGQPQHF.

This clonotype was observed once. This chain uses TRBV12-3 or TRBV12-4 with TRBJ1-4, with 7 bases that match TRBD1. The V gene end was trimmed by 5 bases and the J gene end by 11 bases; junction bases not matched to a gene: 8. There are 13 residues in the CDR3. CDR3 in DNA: TGTGCCAGCAGTCCCAGGGGGTACGGCAAACTGTTTTTT. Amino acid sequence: CASSPRGYGKLFF.

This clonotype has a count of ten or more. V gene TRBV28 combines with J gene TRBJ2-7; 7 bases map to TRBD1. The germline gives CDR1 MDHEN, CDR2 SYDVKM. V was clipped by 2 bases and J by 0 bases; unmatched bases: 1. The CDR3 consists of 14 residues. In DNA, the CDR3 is TGTGCCAGCAGTTTAGGGGACAGCTCCTACGAGCAGTACTTC. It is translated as CASSLGDSSYEQYF.

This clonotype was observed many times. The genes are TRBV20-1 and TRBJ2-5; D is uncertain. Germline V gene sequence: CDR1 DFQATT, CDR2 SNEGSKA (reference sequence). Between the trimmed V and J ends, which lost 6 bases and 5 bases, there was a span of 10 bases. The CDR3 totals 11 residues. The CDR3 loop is CSALGTETQYF. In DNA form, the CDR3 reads TGCAGTGCACTCGGCACGGAGACCCAGTACTTC.

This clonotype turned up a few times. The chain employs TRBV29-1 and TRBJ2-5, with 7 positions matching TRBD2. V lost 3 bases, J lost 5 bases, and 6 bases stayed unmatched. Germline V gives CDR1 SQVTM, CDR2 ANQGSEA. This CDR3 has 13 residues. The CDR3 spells CSVDLRGGETQYF. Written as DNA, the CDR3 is TGCAGCGTTGATTTGCGGGGAGGGGAGACCCAGTACTTC.

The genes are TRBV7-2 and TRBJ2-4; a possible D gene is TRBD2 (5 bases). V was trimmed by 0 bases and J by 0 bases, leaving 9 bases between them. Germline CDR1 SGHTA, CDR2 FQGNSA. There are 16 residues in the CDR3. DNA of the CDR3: TGTGCCAGCAGCTTAGCGCGGGCATTAGCCAAAAACATTCAGTACTTC. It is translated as CASSLARALAKNIQYF.

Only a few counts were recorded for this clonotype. CDR3 in DNA: TGTGCCAGCAGCAAGGGACTAGCACCCCAAGAGACCCAGTACTTC. Its translation: CASSKGLAPQETQYF. V and J are TRBV7-3 and TRBJ2-5, with 9 bases lining up with TRBD2. V was pared by 5 bases and J by 1 base, with 5 bases of the junction left unmatched. Germline V gene lookup returns CDR1 SGHTA and CDR2 FQGTGA. The CDR3 has 15 residues.

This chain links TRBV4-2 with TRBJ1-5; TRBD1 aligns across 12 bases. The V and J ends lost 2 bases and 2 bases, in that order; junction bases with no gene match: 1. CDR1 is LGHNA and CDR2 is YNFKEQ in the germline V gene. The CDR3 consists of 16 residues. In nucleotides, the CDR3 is TGTGCCAGCAGCCAATGGGACAGGGGGCGCAATCAGCCCCAGCATTTT. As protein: CASSQWDRGRNQPQHF.

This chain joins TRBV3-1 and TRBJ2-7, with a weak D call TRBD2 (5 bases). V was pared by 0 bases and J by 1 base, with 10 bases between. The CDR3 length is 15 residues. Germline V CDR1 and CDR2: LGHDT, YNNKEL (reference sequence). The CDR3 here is CASSQEVAKSYEQYF. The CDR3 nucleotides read TGTGCCAGCAGCCAAGAGGTAGCGAAGTCCTACGAGCAGTACTTC.

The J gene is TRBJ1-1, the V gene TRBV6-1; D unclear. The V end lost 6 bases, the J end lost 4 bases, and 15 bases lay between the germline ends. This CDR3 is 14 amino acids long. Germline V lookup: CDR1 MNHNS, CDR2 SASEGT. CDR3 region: CASSTPREGTEAFF. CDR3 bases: TGTGCCAGCAGCACCCCCCGGGAGGGCACTGAAGCTTTCTTT.

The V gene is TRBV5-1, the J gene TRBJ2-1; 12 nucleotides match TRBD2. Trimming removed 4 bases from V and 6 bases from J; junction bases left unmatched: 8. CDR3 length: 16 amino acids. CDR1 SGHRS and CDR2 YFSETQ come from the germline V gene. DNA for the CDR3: TGCGCCAGCAGCCAGCTGCGGGGACTAGCGGGCAATGAGCAGTTCTTC. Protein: CASSQLRGLAGNEQFF.

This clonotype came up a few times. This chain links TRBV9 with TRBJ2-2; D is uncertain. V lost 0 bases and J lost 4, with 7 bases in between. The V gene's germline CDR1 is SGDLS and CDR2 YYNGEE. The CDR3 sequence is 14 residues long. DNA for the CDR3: TGTGCCAGCAGCGTAGGGCAGACCACCGGGGAGCTGTTTTTT. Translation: CASSVGQTTGELFF.

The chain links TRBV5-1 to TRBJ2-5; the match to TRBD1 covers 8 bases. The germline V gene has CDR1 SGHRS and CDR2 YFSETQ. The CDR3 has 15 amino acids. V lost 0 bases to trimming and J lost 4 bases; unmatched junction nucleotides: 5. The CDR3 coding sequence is TGCGCCAGCAGCTTGGGAGGGACAGGACTAGAGACCCAGTACTTC. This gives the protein CASSLGGTGLETQYF.

The CDR3 protein is CAWSLQGNPVSQYF. The CDR3 nucleotides are TGTGCCTGGAGTCTTCAGGGGAACCCGGTGTCCCAGTACTTC. The chain joins TRBV30 to TRBJ2-5; tentative D call: TRBD1 (6 bases). Trimming cost V 2 bases and J 9 bases, with 19 bases left between them. Germline CDR1 is GTSNPN and CDR2 is SVGIG (reference sequence). The CDR3 is 14 residues long.

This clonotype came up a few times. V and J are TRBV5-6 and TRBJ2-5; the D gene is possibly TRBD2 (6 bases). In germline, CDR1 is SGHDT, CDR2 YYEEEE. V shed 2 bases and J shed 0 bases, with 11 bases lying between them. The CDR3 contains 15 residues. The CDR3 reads CASSLVRDYQETQYF. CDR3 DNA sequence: TGTGCCAGCAGCTTAGTCCGGGACTACCAAGAGACCCAGTACTTC.

CDR3 protein: CASSGTSGGTTDTQYF. CDR3 sequence (DNA): TGCGCCAGCAGCGGAACTAGCGGGGGAACCACAGATACGCAGTATTTT. The genes are TRBV5-1 and TRBJ2-3; 11 bases are a match to TRBD2. CDR1 is SGHRS, CDR2 YFSETQ, per germline. This CDR3 region has 16 residues. J gave up 2 bases and V 4 bases, and 6 bases lay outside the gene matches.

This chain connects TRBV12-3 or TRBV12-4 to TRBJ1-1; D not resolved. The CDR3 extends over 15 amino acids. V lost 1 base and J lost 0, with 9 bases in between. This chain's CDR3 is CASSLVEGMNTEAFF. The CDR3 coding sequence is TGTGCCAGCAGTTTAGTCGAGGGCATGAACACTGAAGCTTTCTTT.

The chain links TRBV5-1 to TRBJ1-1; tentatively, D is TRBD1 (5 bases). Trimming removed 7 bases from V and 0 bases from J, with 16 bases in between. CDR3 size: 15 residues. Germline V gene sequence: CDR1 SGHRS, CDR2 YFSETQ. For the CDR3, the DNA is TGCGCCAGCTTTGGCCGCCCAGGGATGAACACTGAAGCTTTCTTT. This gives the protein CASFGRPGMNTEAFF.

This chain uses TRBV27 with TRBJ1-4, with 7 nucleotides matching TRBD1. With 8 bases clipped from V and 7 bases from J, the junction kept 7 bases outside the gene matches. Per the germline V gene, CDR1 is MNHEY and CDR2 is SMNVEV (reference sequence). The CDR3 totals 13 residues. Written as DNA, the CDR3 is TGTGCCAGCCGCCGGGACAGCGTTGAAAAACTGTTTTTT. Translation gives CASRRDSVEKLFF.

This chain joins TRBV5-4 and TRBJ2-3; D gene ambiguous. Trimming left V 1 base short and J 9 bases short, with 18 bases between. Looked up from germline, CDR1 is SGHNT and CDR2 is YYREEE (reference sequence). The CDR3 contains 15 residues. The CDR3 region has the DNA TGTGCCAGCAGCTTGTTCGAAGGATCGGTGGGAACGCAGTATTTT. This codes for CASSLFEGSVGTQYF.

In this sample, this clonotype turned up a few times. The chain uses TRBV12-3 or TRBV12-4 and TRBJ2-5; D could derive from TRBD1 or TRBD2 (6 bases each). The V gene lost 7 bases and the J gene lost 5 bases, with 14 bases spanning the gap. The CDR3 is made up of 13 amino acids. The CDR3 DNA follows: TGTGCCAGCAAAAGGGGGGCCGGGGAGACCCAGTACTTC. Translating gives CASKRGAGETQYF.

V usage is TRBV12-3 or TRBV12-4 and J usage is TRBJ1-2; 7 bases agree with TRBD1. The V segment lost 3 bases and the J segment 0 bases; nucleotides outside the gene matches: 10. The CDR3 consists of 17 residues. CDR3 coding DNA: TGTGCCAGCAGTTTTAGTTCCGGGACAGCAGCTAACTATGGCTACACCTTC. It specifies CASSFSSGTAANYGYTF.

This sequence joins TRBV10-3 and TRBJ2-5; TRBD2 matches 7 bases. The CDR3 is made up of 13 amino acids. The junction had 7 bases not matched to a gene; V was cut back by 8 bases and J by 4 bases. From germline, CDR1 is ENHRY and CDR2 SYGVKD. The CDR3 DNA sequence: TGTGCCATCTCCCCGGGAGGAGGAGAGACCCAGTACTTC. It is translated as CAISPGGGETQYF.

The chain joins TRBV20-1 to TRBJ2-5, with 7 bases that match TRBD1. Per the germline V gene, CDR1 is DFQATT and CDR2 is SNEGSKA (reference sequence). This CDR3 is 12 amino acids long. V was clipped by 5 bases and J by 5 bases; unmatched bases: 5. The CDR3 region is CSAEGAGETQYF. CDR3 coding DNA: TGCAGTGCTGAGGGGGCTGGGGAGACCCAGTACTTC.

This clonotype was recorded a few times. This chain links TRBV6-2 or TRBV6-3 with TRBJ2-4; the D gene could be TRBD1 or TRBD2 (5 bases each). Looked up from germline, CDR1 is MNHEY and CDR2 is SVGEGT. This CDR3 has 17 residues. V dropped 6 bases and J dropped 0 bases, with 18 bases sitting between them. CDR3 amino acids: CASSETGTSRAKNIQYF. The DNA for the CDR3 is TGTGCCAGCAGCGAAACCGGGACGTCGAGAGCCAAAAACATTCAGTACTTC.

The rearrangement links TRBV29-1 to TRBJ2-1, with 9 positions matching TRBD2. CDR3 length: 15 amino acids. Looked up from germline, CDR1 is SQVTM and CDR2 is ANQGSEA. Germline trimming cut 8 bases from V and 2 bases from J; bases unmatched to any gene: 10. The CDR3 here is CSITNLAGAYNEQFF. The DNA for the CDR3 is TGCAGCATTACCAATTTAGCGGGGGCCTACAATGAGCAGTTCTTC.

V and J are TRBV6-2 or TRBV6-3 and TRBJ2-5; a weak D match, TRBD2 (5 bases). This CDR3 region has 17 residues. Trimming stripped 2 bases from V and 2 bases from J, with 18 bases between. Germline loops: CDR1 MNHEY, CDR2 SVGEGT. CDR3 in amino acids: CASSYRGRGRPQETQYF. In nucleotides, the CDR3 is TGTGCCAGCAGTTACCGCGGACGAGGGAGACCACAAGAGACCCAGTACTTC.

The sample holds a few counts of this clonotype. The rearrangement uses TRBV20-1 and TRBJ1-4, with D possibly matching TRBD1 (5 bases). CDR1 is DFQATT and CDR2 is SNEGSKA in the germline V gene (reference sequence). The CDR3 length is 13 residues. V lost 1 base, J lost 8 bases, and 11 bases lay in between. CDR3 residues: CSARGGAREKLFF. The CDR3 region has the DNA TGCAGTGCTAGAGGGGGCGCGAGGGAAAAACTGTTTTTT.

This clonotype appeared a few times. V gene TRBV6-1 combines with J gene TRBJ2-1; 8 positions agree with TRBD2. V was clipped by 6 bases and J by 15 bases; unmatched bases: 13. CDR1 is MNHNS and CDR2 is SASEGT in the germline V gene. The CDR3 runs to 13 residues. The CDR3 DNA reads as TGTGCCAGCAGCCGAAAGTCAGCGGGAGCGCCGTTCTTC. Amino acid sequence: CASSRKSAGAPFF.

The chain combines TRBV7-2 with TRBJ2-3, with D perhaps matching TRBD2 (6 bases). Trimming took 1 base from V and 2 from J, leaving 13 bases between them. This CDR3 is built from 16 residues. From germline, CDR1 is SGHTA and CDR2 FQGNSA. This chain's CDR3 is CASSLGGGKPTDTQYF. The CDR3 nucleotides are TGTGCCAGCAGCTTAGGAGGCGGGAAGCCCACAGATACGCAGTATTTT.